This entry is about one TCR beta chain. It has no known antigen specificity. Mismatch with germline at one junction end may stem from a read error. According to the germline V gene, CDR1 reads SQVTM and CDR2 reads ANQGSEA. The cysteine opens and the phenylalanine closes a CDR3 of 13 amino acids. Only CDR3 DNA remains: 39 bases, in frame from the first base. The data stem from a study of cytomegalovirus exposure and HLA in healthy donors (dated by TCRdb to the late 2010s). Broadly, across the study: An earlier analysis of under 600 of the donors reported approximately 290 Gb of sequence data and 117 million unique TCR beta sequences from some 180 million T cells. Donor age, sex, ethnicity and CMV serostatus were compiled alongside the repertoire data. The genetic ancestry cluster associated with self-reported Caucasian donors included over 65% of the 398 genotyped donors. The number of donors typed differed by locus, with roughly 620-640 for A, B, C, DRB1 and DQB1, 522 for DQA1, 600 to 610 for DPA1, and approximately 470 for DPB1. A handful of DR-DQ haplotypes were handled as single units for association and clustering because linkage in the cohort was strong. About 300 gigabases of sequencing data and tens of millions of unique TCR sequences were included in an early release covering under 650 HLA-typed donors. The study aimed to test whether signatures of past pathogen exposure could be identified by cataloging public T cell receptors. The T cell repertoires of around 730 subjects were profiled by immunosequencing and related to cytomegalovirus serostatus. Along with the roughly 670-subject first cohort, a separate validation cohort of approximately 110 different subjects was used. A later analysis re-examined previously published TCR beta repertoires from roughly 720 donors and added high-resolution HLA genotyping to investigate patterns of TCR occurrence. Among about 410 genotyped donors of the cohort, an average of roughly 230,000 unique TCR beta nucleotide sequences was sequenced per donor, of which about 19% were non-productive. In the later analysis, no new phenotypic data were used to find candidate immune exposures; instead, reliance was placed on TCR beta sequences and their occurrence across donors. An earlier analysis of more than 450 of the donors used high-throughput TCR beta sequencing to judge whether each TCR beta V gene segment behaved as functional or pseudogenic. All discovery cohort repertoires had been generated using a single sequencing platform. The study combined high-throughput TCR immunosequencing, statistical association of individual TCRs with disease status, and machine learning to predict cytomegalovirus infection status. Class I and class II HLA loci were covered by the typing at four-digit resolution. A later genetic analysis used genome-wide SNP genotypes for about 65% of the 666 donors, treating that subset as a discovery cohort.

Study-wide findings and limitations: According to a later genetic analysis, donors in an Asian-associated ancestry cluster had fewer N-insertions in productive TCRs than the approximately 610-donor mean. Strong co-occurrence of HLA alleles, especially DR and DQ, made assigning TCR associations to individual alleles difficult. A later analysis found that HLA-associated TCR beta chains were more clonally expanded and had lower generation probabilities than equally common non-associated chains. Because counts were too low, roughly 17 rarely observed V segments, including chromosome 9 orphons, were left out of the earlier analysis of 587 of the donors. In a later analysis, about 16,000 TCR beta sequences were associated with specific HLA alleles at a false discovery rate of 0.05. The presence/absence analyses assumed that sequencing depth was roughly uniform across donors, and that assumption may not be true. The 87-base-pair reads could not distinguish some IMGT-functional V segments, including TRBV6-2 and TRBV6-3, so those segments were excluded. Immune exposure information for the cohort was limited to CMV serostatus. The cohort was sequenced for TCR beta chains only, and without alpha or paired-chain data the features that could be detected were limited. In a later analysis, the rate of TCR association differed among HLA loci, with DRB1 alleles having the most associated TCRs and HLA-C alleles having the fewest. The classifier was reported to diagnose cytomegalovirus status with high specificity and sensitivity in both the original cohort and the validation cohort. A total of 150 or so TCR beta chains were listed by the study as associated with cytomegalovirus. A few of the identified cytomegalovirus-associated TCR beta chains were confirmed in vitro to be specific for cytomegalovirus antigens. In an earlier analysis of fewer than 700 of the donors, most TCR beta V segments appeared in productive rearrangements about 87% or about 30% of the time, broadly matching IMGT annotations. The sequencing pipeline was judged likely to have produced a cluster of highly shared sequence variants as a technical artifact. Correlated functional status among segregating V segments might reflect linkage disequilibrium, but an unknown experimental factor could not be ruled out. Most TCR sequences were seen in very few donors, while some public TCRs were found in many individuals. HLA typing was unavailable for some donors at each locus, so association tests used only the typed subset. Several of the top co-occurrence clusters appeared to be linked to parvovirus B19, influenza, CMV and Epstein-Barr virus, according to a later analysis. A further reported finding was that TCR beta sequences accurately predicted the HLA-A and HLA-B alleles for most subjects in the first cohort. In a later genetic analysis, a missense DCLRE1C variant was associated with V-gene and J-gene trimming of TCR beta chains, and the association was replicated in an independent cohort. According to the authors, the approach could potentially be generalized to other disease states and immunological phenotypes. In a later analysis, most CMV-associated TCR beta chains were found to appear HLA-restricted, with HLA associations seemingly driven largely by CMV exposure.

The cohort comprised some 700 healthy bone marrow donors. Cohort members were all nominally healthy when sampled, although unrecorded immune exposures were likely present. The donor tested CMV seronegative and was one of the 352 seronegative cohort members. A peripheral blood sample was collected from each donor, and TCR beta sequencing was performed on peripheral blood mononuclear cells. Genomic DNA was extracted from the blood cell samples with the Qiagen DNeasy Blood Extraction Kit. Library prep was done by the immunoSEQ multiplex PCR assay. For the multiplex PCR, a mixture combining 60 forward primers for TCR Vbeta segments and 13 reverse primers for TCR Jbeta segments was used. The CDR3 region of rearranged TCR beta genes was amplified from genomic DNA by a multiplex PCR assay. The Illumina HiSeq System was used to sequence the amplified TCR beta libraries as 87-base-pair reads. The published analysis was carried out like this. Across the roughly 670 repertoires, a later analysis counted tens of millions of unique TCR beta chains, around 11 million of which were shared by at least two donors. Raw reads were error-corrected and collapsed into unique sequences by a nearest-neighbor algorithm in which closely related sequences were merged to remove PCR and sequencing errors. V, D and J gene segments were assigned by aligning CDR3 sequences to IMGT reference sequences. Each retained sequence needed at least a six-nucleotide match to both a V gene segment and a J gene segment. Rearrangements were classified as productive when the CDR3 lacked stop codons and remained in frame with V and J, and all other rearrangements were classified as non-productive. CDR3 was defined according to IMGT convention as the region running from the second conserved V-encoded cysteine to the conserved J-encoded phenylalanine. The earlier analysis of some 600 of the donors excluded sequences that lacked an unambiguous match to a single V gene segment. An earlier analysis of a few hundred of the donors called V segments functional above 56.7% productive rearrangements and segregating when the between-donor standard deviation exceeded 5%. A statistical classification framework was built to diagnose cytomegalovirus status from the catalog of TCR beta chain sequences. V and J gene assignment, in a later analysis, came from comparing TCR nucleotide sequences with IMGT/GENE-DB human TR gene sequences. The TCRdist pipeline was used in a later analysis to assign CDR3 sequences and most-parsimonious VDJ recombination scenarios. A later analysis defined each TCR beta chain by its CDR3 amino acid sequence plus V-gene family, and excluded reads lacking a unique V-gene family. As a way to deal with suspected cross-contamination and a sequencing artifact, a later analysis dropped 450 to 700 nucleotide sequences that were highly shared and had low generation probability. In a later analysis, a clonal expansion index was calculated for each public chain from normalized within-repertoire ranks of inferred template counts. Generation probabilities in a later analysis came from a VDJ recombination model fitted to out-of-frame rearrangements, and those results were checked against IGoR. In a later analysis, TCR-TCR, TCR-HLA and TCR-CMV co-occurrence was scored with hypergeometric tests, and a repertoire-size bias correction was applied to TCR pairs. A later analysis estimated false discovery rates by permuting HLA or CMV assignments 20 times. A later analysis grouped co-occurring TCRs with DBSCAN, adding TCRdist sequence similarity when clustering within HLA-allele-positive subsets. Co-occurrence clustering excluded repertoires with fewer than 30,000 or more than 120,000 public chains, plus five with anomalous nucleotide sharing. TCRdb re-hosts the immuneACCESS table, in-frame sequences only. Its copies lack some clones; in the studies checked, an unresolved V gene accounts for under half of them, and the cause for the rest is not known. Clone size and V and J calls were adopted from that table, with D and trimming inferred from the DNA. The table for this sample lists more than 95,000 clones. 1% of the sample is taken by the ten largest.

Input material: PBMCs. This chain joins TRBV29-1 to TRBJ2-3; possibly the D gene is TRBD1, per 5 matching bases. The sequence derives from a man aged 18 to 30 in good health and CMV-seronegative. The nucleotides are TGCAGCGTTAGCAGGACGGACACAGATGCGCAGTATTTT. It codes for CSVSRTDTDAQYF.